The 4 T cell receptor beta chains below were found in one sample sequenced in a study of blood T cell repertoires in COVID-19. Repertoires were generated with immunoSEQ multiplex PCR, while TCRdb's copy carries only in-frame clones and drops some. There are around 170,000 clones in the sample; roughly four fifths occur only once, and over 13% lies in the top ten. Sequencing was performed on peripheral blood. The receptors shown here come from a man aged 30 to 45 with active or convalescent COVID-19.

As concerns this clone: Other DNA sequences from this sample encode an identical CDR3 as well. V usage is TRBV24-1 and J usage is TRBJ2-5; a possible D gene is TRBD2 (6 bases). The germline gives CDR1 KGHDR, CDR2 SFDVKD. The CDR3 has 15 residues. V lost 4 bases to trimming and J lost 4 bases, with 15 bases between them. The DNA for the CDR3 is TGTGCCACCAGTGAGGCGGGACTTGGAGGAGAGACCCAGTACTTC. Residues: CATSEAGLGGETQYF.

This clone is a singleton in its sample. The sample holds other DNA sequences that translate to the same CDR3. The chain recombines TRBV6-5 with TRBJ1-4, with no clear D. This CDR3 has 13 residues. Germline values: CDR1 MNHEY, CDR2 SVGAGI. V dropped 2 bases and J dropped 5 bases, with 6 bases sitting between them. The CDR3 loop is CASSYRENEKLFF. In DNA form, the CDR3 reads TGTGCCAGCAGTTACAGAGAGAATGAAAAACTGTTTTTT.

The V call is TRBV9, the J call TRBJ1-4; TRBD1 aligns across 8 bases. From germline, CDR1 is SGDLS and CDR2 YYNGEE. Trimming at V came to 2 bases and at J to 4 bases, leaving 13 bases not matched to a gene. The CDR3 length is 18 residues. CDR3 sequence: CASSVDRTGSPGNEKLFF. The CDR3 region has the DNA TGTGCCAGCAGCGTGGATAGGACAGGGAGTCCGGGTAATGAAAAACTGTTTTTT.

The chain employs TRBV18 and TRBJ2-7, with 12 bases matching TRBD1. The ends lost 4 bases at V and 4 bases at J; junction bases unmatched: 5. CDR1 is KGHSH, CDR2 LQKENI, per germline. This CDR3 spans 15 amino acids. This chain's CDR3 is CASSLAGQGAYEQYF. The CDR3 DNA reads TGTGCCAGCTCACTAGCGGGACAGGGGGCTTACGAGCAGTACTTC.